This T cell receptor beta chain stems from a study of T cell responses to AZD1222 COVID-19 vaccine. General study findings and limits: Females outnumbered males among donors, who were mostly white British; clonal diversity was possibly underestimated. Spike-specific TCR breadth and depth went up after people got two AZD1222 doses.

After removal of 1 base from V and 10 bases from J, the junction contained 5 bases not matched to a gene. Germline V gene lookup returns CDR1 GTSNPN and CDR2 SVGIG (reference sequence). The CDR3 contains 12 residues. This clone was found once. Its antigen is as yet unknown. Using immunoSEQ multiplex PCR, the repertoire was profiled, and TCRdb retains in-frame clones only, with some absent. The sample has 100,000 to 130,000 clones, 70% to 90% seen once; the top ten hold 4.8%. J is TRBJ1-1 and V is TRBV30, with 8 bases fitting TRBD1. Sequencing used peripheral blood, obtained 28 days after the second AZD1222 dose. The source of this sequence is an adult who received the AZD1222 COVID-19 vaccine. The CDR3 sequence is CAWSGQGAGAFF. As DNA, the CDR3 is TGTGCCTGGAGTGGGCAGGGGGCCGGAGCTTTCTTT.